This T cell receptor beta chain was sequenced in a study of blood T cell repertoires in COVID-19 (TCRdb year 2020). About the full investigation: The collaborator samples originated in the United States, Italy and Spain and spanned the acute and convalescent phases of COVID-19. Subjects who had been exposed to COVID-19, were actively infected with it, or had recovered from it provided the deeply sampled blood TCRbeta repertoires that made up the dataset. A freely available public database, intended as a resource for researchers studying the immune response to SARS-CoV-2, is where the repertoires were released. A de-identified subject ID, COVID-19 status, age in years and sex were almost always included in the sample metadata. Samples were obtained from the ongoing ImmuneRACE study (first 160 participants) and from over 1,000 subjects provided by 6 global collaborators. Where available, HLA class I and class II types were obtained from metadata supplied by the sample provider rather than from assay-based typing. The prospective study material was composed of cDNA or gDNA derived from T cells, B-cell-depleted T cells, or PBMCs. The study at large found these results: The quantity of clinical and demographic metadata differed by source and by participant and was supplied without curation.

The immunoSEQ Assay, a bias-controlled multiplex PCR, was used to amplify TCRbeta CDR3 regions from genomic DNA. Per the original workflow: Nucleated cell counts per sample were estimated from amplification of reference gene primers within the assay. To quantify the absolute abundance of each unique TCRbeta CDR3 rearrangement, sequence reads were collapsed and filtered. For each sample, productive Simpson clonality was calculated as the square root of Simpson's diversity index across productive rearrangements. TCRdb took over this immuneACCESS table, retaining in-frame rearrangements with V and J assigned. Such tables are incomplete; in checked studies, under half of the missing clones stem from an unresolved V gene, and the remainder is unexplained. For V, J and clone size, that table is used; D and trimming come from the DNA. Present in this sample are over 350,000 clones, more than 75% of which were seen just once. In total, the top ten clones hold over 0.9% of the sample.

CDR3 length: 13 amino acids, cysteine to phenylalanine. The read is trimmed to its CDR3 DNA, 39 bases read in frame from base 1. The germline V gene encodes CDR1 MNHEY and CDR2 SVGAGI. At the junction V is shortened by 4 bases and J by 1 base, with 7 bases in between. As regards this clone: No cognate antigen has been identified for it. There are no base qualities to consult, and no much larger clone falls within one base.

In the prospective study, participants were roughly 18 to 100 years old, resided in about two dozen geographic areas of the United States, and were enrolled through a virtual design. To assign participants to cohorts, the prospective study relied on clinical history that participants themselves reported in a screening survey and a study questionnaire. In the prospective study, mobile phlebotomists collected whole blood, serum and a nasopharyngeal or oropharyngeal swab from each participant. Additional blood draws and questionnaires over an approximately two-month period could optionally be provided by prospective study participants. Before DNA extraction, prospective study blood samples were shipped either frozen or at room temperature.

The TCR comes from a woman aged 25 to 45 with acute COVID-19. Source material: PBMCs or T cells enriched from blood (not recorded which). This chain is built from TRBV6-5 and TRBJ1-1, with no reliable assignment of the D segment. The CDR3 has the sequence CASSLTWNTEAFF. The nucleotide sequence is TGTGCCAGCAGTTTAACATGGAACACTGAAGCTTTCTTT.